One and the same sample provided the 10 T cell receptor beta chains below, sequenced in a study of blood T cell repertoires in COVID-19. Libraries were prepared by immunoSEQ multiplex PCR; TCRdb keeps only in-frame clonotypes and omits some of them. The sample carries 400,000 or so clones, more than 80% recorded once. Sequencing input: PBMCs or T cells enriched from blood (not recorded which). The receptors shown here come from a man younger than 45 who had recovered from COVID-19.

This clone occurred once. The same CDR3 is also encoded by other DNA sequences in this sample. This sequence joins TRBV12-5 and TRBJ1-4, with 8 bases identical to TRBD1. Germline V gene lookup returns CDR1 LGHNT and CDR2 FRNRAP. This CDR3 region has 14 residues. J lost 5 bases, V lost 1 base, and 0 bases had no gene match. CDR3 in DNA: TGTGCTAGTGGTTTGGGACAGGGGAATGAAAAACTGTTTTTT. Translating it yields CASGLGQGNEKLFF.

The rearrangement joins TRBV28 to TRBJ2-3, with D uncertain. Germline CDR1 is MDHEN and CDR2 is SYDVKM. The CDR3 length is 14 residues. V lost 2 bases and J lost 2, with 8 bases in between. The CDR3 loop reads CASSLAQITDTQYF. CDR3 nucleotides: TGTGCCAGCAGTTTAGCACAGATCACAGATACGCAGTATTTT.

This CDR3 reads CASSKAGVGTGELFF. The CDR3 region has the DNA TGTGCCAGCAGCAAAGCGGGAGTGGGGACCGGGGAGCTGTTTTTT. The J gene is TRBJ2-2, the V gene TRBV9; 8 bases agree with TRBD2. Trimming took 4 bases from V and 5 from J; bases not matched to a gene: 7. The CDR3 consists of 15 residues. Germline V CDR1 and CDR2: SGDLS, YYNGEE.

The J gene is TRBJ1-1, the V gene TRBV7-3, with 9 bases that match TRBD1. V shed 5 bases, J shed 5 bases, and the junction held 9 bases outside the gene matches. The CDR3 length is 15 residues. Germline values: CDR1 SGHTA, CDR2 FQGTGA. The CDR3 coding sequence is TGTGCCAGCAGCACTCAGACCGGGACAGGGACTGAAGCTTTCTTT. Translation gives CASSTQTGTGTEAFF.

CDR3: CATSDSARGWQPQHF. In nucleotides, the CDR3 is TGTGCCACCAGTGATTCCGCCAGGGGTTGGCAGCCCCAGCATTTT. The chain combines TRBV24-1 with TRBJ1-5, with a tentative D call TRBD1 (6 bases). Germline values: CDR1 KGHDR, CDR2 SFDVKD. The CDR3 loop spans 15 amino acids. The V gene lost 2 bases and the J gene lost 7 bases, with 14 bases spanning the gap.

Only a few counts were recorded for this clone. The genes are TRBV5-1 and TRBJ2-7; TRBD1 matches at 8 bases. J was trimmed by 5 bases and V by 4 bases; bases with no gene match: 8. This CDR3 contains 14 residues. Germline values: CDR1 SGHRS, CDR2 YFSETQ. In DNA, the CDR3 is TGCGCCAGCAGCGGGGGACAGGCCCTTCACGAGCAGTACTTC. Translated: CASSGGQALHEQYF.

The rearrangement links TRBV6-6 to TRBJ1-4; 8 bases map to TRBD1. The J segment lost 8 bases and the V segment lost 1 base, leaving 6 bases of the junction unmatched. CDR1 and CDR2 from the germline V gene are MNHNY and SVGAGI (reference sequence). This CDR3 contains 15 residues. The CDR3 here is CASSYYRGRNEKLFF. CDR3 DNA: TGTGCCAGCAGTTACTACAGGGGGAGGAACGAAAAACTGTTTTTT.

This clone occurred once. The chain is built from TRBV18 and TRBJ2-1; 8 positions agree with TRBD2. CDR1 and CDR2 from the germline V gene are KGHSH and LQKENI. The CDR3 has 13 residues. V lost 3 bases, J lost 6 bases, and 1 base stayed unmatched. CDR3 sequence reads: CASSPSGSNEQFF. The CDR3 bases are TGTGCCAGCTCACCGAGCGGGAGCAATGAGCAGTTCTTC.

The J gene is TRBJ1-3, the V gene TRBV7-9; 8 bases align to TRBD1. Germline V gene data show CDR1 as SEHNR and CDR2 as FQNEAQ (reference sequence). The CDR3 is made up of 16 amino acids. V lost 1 base and J lost 1; bases outside the gene matches: 3. The CDR3 DNA follows: TGTGCCAGCAGCTTAGGAACAGGGGGGTCTGGAAACACCATATATTTT. Residues: CASSLGTGGSGNTIYF.

V is TRBV5-1 and J is TRBJ1-2; D might be TRBD1 (5 bases). V was shortened by 4 bases and J by 8 bases, with 18 bases between the two germline ends. This CDR3 is 14 amino acids long. Looked up from germline, CDR1 is SGHRS and CDR2 is YFSETQ. The CDR3 coding sequence is TGCGCCAGCAGCCCGGACACCTTTCCGAAGGGCTACACCTTC. This sequence encodes CASSPDTFPKGYTF.